These 14 T cell receptor beta chains share one sample of origin, sequenced in a study of graft-versus-host responses after intestinal transplantation. Graft-derived tissue was subjected to processing to liberate intraepithelial and lamina propria lymphocytes. Only in-frame clones appear in the TCRdb table, and some are missing; sequencing was by immunoSEQ multiplex PCR. The sample lists about 15,000 clones, about 61% occurring once. This specimen consisted of ileum tissue, obtained 524 days after transplant. These receptors were taken from a human patient who received an intestinal transplant, so some T cells may come from the graft donor.

The genes are TRBV2 and TRBJ1-2; D gene uncertain. Germline V lookup: CDR1 SNHLY, CDR2 FYNNEI. The V end lost 5 bases, the J end lost 1 base, and 8 bases lay between the germline ends. The CDR3 is 13 amino acids. This CDR3 reads CASSLNSNYGYTF. As DNA, the CDR3 is TGTGCCAGCAGTTTGAACAGTAACTATGGCTACACCTTC.

The V and J genes are TRBV7-2 and TRBJ2-1; 7 bases line up with TRBD2. The CDR3 contains 15 residues. The germline V gene has CDR1 SGHTA and CDR2 FQGNSA. The junction had 1 base not matched to a gene; V was cut back by 1 base and J by 1 base. CDR3 bases: TGTGCCAGCAGCTTAGGGGGGGGGTCCTACAATGAGCAGTTCTTC. It is translated as CASSLGGGSYNEQFF.

Within the sample, this clone is medium-sized (0.01 to 0.1%). The chain combines TRBV5-8 with TRBJ1-6; D is possibly TRBD1 (6 bases). CDR3 length equals 13 residues. Germline V gene lookup returns CDR1 SGHTS and CDR2 YDEGEE. V lost 0 bases to trimming and J lost 8 bases, with 6 bases between them. CDR3: CASSLAGDSPLHF. The CDR3 DNA reads as TGTGCCAGCAGCTTGGCAGGGGATTCACCCCTCCACTTT.

The chain combines TRBV14 with TRBJ2-1; 9 bases match TRBD2. V lost 6 bases and J lost 9; bases outside the gene matches: 12. CDR1 is SGHDN, CDR2 FVKESK, per germline. CDR3 length equals 15 residues. CDR3 DNA sequence: TGTGCCAGCAGTCGTCCGGGACTAGCTCTGGGTGAGCAGTTCTTC. Its protein is CASSRPGLALGEQFF.

This chain joins TRBV5-4 and TRBJ1-2, with unresolved D. Germline CDR1 and CDR2: SGHNT and YYREEE (reference sequence). The CDR3 has 15 residues. V dropped 4 bases and J dropped 4 bases, with 17 bases sitting between them. CDR3 region: CASSTNRGSSYGYTF. CDR3 DNA: TGTGCCAGCAGCACGAACCGGGGATCCTCCTATGGCTACACCTTC.

The V and J genes are TRBV9 and TRBJ1-1, with unresolved D. The V end was cut by 0 bases, the J end by 6 bases, with 12 bases between. The CDR3 sequence is 14 residues long. CDR1 and CDR2 from the germline V gene are SGDLS and YYNGEE. The CDR3 region is CASSVGVHEAEAFF. The CDR3 DNA follows: TGTGCCAGCAGCGTAGGCGTTCATGAGGCTGAAGCTTTCTTT.

V usage is TRBV5-1 and J usage is TRBJ2-5; possibly TRBD1 for D (5 bases). The DNA end favors TRBJ2-7, so the J call may be wrong. The germline V gene encodes CDR1 SGHRS and CDR2 YFSETQ. The CDR3 length is 14 residues. CDR3 DNA sequence: TGCGCCAGCAGCTTGGTAGGGGTCGCCTACGAGCAGTACTTC. It yields the protein CASSLVGVAYEQYF.

The chain couples TRBV4-3 to TRBJ2-2; 11 bases map to TRBD2. Per the germline V gene, CDR1 is LGHNA and CDR2 is YSLEER. This CDR3 spans 16 amino acids. Germline trimming cut 0 bases from V and 6 bases from J; bases unmatched to any gene: 3. The DNA for the CDR3 is TGCGCCAGCAGCCAAGAACTAGCGGGGGAAGCCGGGGAGCTGTTTTTT. As protein: CASSQELAGEAGELFF.

This clone turned up a few times. V and J are TRBV19 and TRBJ1-1; 8 bases map to TRBD1. Germline lookup yields CDR1 LNHDA and CDR2 SQIVND (reference sequence). This CDR3 is built from 14 residues. Trimming at V came to 3 bases and at J to 1 base, leaving 1 base not matched to a gene. Here the CDR3 DNA reads TGTGCCAGTAGTATGACAGGGGCGAACACTGAAGCTTTCTTT. This encodes CASSMTGANTEAFF. Filled out from reference TRBV19 and TRBJ1-1, the complete variable domain reads DGGITQSPKYLFRKEGQNVTLSCEQNLNHDAMYWYRQDPGQGLRLIYYSQIVNDFQKGDIAEGYSVSREKKESFPLTVTSAQKNPTAFYLCASSMTGANTEAFFGQGTRLTVV.

The chain uses TRBV15 and TRBJ2-5; the match to TRBD1 covers 9 bases. With V trimmed by 2 bases and J by 4 bases, 5 bases remained unmatched. The CDR3 has 15 amino acids. CDR1 and CDR2 (germline): LNHNV, YYDKDF (reference sequence). The CDR3 bases are TGTGCCACCAGCAGAAAGACAGGGGGAGGAGAGACCCAGTACTTC. Its protein is CATSRKTGGGETQYF.

This rearrangement joins TRBV7-9 to TRBJ1-2; D ambiguous. Germline V gene data show CDR1 as SEHNR and CDR2 as FQNEAQ (reference sequence). The CDR3 is 12 residues long. Trimming cost V 2 bases and J 6 bases, with 7 bases left between them. The CDR3 DNA is TGTGCCAGCAGCTTATCACCAGATGGCTACACCTTC. This codes for CASSLSPDGYTF.

The chain employs TRBV7-6 and TRBJ2-5; 7 bases map to TRBD1. Germline trimming cut 5 bases from V and 2 bases from J; bases unmatched to any gene: 8. The V gene's germline CDR1 is SGHVS and CDR2 FNYEAQ. The CDR3 consists of 15 residues. CDR3: CASSVRQGWQETQYF. The CDR3 DNA sequence: TGTGCCAGCAGCGTCCGACAGGGATGGCAAGAGACCCAGTACTTC.

This clone was detected only once. This chain joins TRBV6-1 and TRBJ1-2; D unresolved. V was cut by 1 base and J by 3 bases, with 9 bases left in between. Germline-derived CDR1 and CDR2 are MNHNS and SASEGT. This CDR3 comprises 14 residues. CDR3 in DNA: TGTGCCAGCAGTGAAGTGTGGGAGGACTATGGCTACACCTTC. Protein: CASSEVWEDYGYTF.

The chain links TRBV9 to TRBJ2-1; 8 bases are shared with TRBD1. With 0 bases clipped from V and 4 bases from J, the junction kept 6 bases outside the gene matches. Germline V CDR1 and CDR2: SGDLS, YYNGEE. The CDR3 spans 16 residues. CDR3 sequence (DNA): TGTGCCAGCAGCGTAGACGCGGACAGGGATTACAATGAGCAGTTCTTC. Its translation: CASSVDADRDYNEQFF.